The 5 T cell receptor beta chains reported below all come from one sample, sequenced in a study of shared clonotypes between healthy human individuals. Using immunoSEQ multiplex PCR, the repertoire was profiled, and TCRdb retains in-frame clones only, with some absent. The sample has around 620,000 clones; approximately 96% are singletons. Naive CD8 populations comprised CD45RO-negative cells positively selected for CCR7, excluding terminally differentiated effector memory CD45RA+ cells. The sequenced sample consisted of naive CD8+ T cells sorted from blood. These receptors all come from a woman aged 25 to 39 in good health.

The chain employs TRBV13 and TRBJ2-1; D is undetermined. The CDR3 covers 13 residues. The V and J ends lost 0 bases and 8 bases respectively, with 8 bases between them. Germline loops: CDR1 PRHDT, CDR2 FYEKMQ (reference sequence). The CDR3 bases are TGTGCCAGCAGCTTAGGGAGATCGGATGAGCAGTTCTTC. This sequence encodes CASSLGRSDEQFF.

This clone was detected once. The chain has TRBV5-8 and TRBJ2-7; TRBD1 aligns across 11 bases. Germline V gene sequence: CDR1 SGHTS, CDR2 YDEGEE. The trim removed 4 bases at V and 4 bases at J, leaving 4 bases unmatched. The CDR3 is made up of 14 amino acids. CDR3 protein: CASSTGQGAYEQYF. The CDR3 nucleotides are TGTGCCAGCAGCACTGGACAGGGGGCTTACGAGCAGTACTTC.

V is TRBV27 and J is TRBJ2-2, with 9 bases that match TRBD2. This CDR3 has 15 amino acids. Germline-derived CDR1 and CDR2 are MNHEY and SMNVEV (reference sequence). V lost 6 bases to trimming and J lost 4 bases; unmatched junction nucleotides: 6. CDR3 residues: CASRGLAYATGELFF. CDR3 in DNA: TGTGCCAGCAGAGGACTAGCGTATGCCACCGGGGAGCTGTTTTTT.

The rearrangement uses TRBV9 and TRBJ2-5; D tentatively reads TRBD1 or TRBD2 (5 bases each). The germline CDR1 and CDR2 sequences are SGDLS and YYNGEE. V was shortened by 0 bases and J by 3 bases, with 12 bases between the two germline ends. The CDR3 length is 15 residues. The CDR3 DNA reads TGTGCCAGCAGCGTAGGGGGGAGCGACAAAGAGACCCAGTACTTC. Translation gives CASSVGGSDKETQYF.

CDR3 DNA sequence: TGTGCCAGCAGCTTCCCCCGGGACCACCCTTCCCCCTACGAGCAGTACTTC. It codes for CASSFPRDHPSPYEQYF. This sequence joins TRBV7-2 and TRBJ2-7, with D perhaps TRBD1 or TRBD2 (5 bases each). The V and J ends lost 3 bases and 2 bases respectively, with 20 bases between them. Germline CDR1 reads SGHTA; CDR2 reads FQGNSA. This CDR3 is 17 amino acids long.